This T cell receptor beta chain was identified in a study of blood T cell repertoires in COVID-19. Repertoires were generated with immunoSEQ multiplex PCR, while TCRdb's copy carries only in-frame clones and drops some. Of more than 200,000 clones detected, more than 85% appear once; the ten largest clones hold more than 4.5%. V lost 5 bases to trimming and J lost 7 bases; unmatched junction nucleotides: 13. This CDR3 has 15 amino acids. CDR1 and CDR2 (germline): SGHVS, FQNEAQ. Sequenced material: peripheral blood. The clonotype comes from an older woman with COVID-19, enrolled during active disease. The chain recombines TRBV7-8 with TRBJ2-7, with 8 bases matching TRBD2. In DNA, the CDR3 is TGTGCCAGCAGCGGTGCGGGAGGACCTTTGCGGGAGCAGTACTTC. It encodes CASSGAGGPLREQYF.